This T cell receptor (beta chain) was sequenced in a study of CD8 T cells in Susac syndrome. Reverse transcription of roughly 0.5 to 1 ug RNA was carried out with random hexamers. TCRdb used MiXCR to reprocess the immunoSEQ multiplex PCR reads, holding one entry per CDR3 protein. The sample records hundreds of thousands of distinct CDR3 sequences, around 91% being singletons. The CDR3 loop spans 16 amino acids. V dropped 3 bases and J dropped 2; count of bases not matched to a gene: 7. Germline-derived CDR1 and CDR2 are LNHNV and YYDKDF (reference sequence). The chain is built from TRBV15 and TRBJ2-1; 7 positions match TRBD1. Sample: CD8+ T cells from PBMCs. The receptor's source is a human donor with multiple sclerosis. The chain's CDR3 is CATSSYGQVTYNEQFF. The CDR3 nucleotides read TGTGCCACCAGCAGTTACGGACAGGTGACCTACAATGAGCAGTTCTTC. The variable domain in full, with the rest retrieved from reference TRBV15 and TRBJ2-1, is DAMVIQNPRYQVTQFGKPVTLSCSQTLNHNVMYWYQQKSSQAPKLLFHYYDKDFNNEADTPDNFQSRRPNTSFCFLDIRSPGLGDTAMYLCATSSYGQVTYNEQFFGPGTRLTVL.